This T cell receptor (beta chain) is drawn from a study of CD8+ T cells in alopecia areata. Study-wide results and limits: For lesional scalp, especially alopecia totalis/universalis, clonality was higher than in normal scalp.

cDNA prepared by RNA extraction and subsequent reverse transcription served as the template for sequencing. Assay: immunoSEQ multiplex PCR; the TCRdb copy retains only in-frame clones and omits some. The sample offers approximately 280,000 clones and no singletons, the top ten holding 0.9% to 1.5%. The study sorted pooled cutaneous lymph node cells by CD4, CD8alpha, NKG2D, NKG2ACE and other markers. This clone was picked up a small number of times. Its target is unknown. The gene names given are mouse names. Other DNA sequences within the sample encode an identical CDR3. The sample consisted of CD4+ T cells sorted from a lymph node. The clonotype originates from a C3H/HeJ mouse with alopecia areata. These mice share the MHC haplotype H2-k.

CDR3 DNA, as far as it was read: TGTGCCAGCAGTATCGGACTGGGGGGCGGTGCAGAA. It translates to CASSIGLGGGAE. The CDR3, in full, reads CASSIGLGGGAETLYF. This chain connects TRBV19 to TRBJ2-3, with 11 bases aligning to TRBD2. The read ends 4 residues early relative to the CDR3; the germline J gene fills the gap. In germline, CDR1 is FNHDT, CDR2 SITEND (reference sequence). This CDR3 contains 16 residues. V gave up 2 bases and J gave up 1 base; unmatched junction bases: 3.